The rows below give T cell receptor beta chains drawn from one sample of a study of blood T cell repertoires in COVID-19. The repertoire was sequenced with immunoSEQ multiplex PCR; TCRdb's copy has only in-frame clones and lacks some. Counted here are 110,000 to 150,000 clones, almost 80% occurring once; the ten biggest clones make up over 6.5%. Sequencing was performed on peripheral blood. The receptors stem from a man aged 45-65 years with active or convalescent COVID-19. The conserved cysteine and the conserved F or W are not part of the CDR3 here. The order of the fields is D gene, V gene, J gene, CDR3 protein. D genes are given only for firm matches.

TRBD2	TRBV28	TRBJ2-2	ASSSTSGRAGSRTGELF
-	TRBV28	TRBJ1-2	ASTPNTGSFYGYT
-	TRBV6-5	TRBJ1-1	ASSRNRDEAF
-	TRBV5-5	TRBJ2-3	ASSLLGPQTDTQY
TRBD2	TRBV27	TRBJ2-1	ASRGLAVYNEQF
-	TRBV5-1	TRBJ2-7	ASSSGNLYEQY
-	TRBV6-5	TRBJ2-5	ASSYGNPEETQY
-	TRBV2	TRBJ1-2	ASSIGSGGYT
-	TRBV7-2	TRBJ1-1	ASRIQGTEAF
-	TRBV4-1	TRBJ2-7	ASSQNRAYSYEQY
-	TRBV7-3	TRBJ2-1	ASSSSGAYNEQF
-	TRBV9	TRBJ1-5	ASSPWDTPRANQPQH
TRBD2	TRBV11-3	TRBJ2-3	ASSLRLAGGAGDTQY
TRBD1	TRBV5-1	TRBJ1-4	ASSLETGGREKLF
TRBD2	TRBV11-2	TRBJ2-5	ASSLGTSGRLAETQY
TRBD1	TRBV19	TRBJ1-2	ASTTTGDGGYT
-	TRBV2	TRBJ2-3	ASREGMADTQY
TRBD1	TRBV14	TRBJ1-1	ASSQRRRGPYTEAF
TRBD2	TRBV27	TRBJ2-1	ASLGGDYNEQF
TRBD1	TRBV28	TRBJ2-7	ASSPPGTGGPLWEQY
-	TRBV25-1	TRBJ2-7	ASSGQLFYEQY
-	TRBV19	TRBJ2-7	ASSITDSSYEQY
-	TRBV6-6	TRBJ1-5	ASSYPRGSQPQH
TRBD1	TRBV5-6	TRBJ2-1	ASSRHPGQGTYNEQF
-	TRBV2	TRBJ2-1	ASSEVNWDSGLF
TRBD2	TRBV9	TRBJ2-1	ASSVALAGNNEQF
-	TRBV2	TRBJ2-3	ASRGLVTPTDTQY
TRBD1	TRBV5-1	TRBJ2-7	ASSLEGAGEQY
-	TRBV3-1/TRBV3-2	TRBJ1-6	ASSQQGISNSPLH
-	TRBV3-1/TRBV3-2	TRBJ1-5	ASSQDRVGQPQH
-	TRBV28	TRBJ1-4	ASSPGSGQISGEKLF
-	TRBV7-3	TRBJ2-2	ASSSSSLADTGELF
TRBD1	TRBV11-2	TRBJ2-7	ASSPGQNSYEQY
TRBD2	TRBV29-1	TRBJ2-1	SATPPGLAGVLKEQF
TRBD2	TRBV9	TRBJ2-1	ASSAPLAGGPHNEQF
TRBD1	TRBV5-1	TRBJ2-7	ASSRDRDYEQY
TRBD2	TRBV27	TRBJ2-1	ASSSSSGRAPYNEQF
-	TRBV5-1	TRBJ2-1	ASSLEQGGREQF
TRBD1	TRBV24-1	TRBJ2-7	ATSDTRQGPTYEQY
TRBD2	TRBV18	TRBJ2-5	ASSGLGQAGETQY
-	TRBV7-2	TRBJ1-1	ASSSVSEAF
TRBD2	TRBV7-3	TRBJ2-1	ASSSNSGSSYNEQF
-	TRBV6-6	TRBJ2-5	ASNPPGMETQY
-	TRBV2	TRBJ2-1	ASRGLGALF